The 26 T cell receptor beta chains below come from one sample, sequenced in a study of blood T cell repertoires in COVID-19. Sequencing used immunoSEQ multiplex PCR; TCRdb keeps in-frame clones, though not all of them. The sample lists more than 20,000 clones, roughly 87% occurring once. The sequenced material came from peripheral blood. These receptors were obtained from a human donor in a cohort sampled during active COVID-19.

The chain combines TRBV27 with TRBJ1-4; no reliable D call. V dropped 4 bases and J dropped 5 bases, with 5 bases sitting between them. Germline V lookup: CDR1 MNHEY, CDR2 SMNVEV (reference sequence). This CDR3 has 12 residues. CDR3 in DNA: TGTGCCAGCAGTTCCTTAAATGAAAAACTGTTTTTT. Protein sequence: CASSSLNEKLFF.

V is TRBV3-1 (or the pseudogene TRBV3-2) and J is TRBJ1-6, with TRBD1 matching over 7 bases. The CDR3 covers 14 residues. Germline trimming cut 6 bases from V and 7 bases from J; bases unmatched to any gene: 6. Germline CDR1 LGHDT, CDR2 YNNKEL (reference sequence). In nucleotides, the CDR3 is TGTGCCAGCAGGACGACAGGGTTGAATTCACCCCTCCACTTT. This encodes CASRTTGLNSPLHF.

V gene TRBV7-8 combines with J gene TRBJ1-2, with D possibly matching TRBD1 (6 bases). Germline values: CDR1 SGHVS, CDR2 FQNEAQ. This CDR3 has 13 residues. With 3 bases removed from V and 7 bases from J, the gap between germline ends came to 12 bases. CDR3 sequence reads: CASSFRDNPGYTF. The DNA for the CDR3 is TGTGCCAGCAGCTTCCGGGACAACCCTGGCTACACCTTC.

CDR3 region: CAWSPQGNQPQHF. CDR3 bases: TGTGCCTGGAGTCCTCAGGGCAATCAGCCCCAGCATTTT. This chain uses TRBV30 with TRBJ1-5; no reliable D call. This CDR3 region has 13 residues. V was pared by 2 bases and J by 2 bases, with 7 bases between. The germline gives CDR1 GTSNPN, CDR2 SVGIG (reference sequence).

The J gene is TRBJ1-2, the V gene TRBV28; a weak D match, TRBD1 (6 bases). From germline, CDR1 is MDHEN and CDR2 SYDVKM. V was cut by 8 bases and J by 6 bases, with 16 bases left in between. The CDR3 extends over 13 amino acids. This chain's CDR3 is CASGTRGMNGYTF. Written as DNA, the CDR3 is TGTGCCAGCGGGACCAGGGGAATGAATGGCTACACCTTC.

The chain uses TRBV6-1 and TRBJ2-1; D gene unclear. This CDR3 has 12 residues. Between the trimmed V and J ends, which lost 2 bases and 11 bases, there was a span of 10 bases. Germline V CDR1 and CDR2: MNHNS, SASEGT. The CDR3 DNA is TGTGCCAGCAGTGAATCGAGACTGCAGCAGTTCTTC. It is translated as CASSESRLQQFF.

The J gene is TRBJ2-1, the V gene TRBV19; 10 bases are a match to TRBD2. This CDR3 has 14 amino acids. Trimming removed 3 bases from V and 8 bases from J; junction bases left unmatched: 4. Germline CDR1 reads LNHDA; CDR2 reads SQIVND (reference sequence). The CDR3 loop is CASSMASGRDEQFF. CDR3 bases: TGTGCCAGTAGTATGGCTAGCGGGAGAGATGAGCAGTTCTTC.

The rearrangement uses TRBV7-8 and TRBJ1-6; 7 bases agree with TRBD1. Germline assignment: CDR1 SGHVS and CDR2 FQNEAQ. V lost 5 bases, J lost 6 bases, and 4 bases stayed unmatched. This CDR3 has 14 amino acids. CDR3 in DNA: TGTGCCAGCAGCCGGACAGGCCGTAATTCACCCCTCCACTTT. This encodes CASSRTGRNSPLHF.

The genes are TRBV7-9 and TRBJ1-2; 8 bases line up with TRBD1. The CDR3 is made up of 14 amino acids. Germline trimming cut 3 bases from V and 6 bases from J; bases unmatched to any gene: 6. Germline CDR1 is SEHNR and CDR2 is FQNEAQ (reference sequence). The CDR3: CASSFGRTGNGYTF. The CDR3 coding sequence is TGTGCCAGCAGCTTTGGCCGGACAGGGAATGGCTACACCTTC. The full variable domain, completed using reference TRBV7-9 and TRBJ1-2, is DTGVSQNPRHKITKRGQNVTFRCDPISEHNRLYWYRQTLGQGPEFLTYFQNEAQLEKSRLLSDRFSAERPKGSFSTLEIQRTEQGDSAMYLCASSFGRTGNGYTFGSGTRLTVV.

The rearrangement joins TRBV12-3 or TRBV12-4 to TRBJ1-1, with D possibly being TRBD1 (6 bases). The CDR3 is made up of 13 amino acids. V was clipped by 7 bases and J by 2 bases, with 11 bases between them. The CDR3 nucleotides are TGTGCCAGCACCCCCAGGGGAAACACTGAAGCTTTCTTT. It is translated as CASTPRGNTEAFF.

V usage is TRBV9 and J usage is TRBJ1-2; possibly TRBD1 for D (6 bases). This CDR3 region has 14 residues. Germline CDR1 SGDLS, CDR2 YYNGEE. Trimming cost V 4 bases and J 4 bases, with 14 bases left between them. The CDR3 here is CASSIGQQLYGYTF. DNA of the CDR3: TGTGCCAGCAGCATCGGACAGCAGCTCTATGGCTACACCTTC.

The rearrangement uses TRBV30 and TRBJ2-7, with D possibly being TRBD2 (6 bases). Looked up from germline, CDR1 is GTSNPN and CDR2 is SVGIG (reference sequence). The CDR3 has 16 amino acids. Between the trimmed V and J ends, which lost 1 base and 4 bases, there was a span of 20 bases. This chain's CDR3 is CAWSDPVVAAGYEQYF. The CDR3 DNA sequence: TGTGCCTGGAGTGACCCGGTCGTAGCGGCCGGTTACGAGCAGTACTTC.

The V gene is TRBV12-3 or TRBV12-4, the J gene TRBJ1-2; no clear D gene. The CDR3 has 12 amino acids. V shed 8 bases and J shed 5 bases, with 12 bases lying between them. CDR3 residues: CASSREEYGYTF. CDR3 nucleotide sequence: TGTGCCAGCTCTCGGGAAGAATATGGCTACACCTTC.

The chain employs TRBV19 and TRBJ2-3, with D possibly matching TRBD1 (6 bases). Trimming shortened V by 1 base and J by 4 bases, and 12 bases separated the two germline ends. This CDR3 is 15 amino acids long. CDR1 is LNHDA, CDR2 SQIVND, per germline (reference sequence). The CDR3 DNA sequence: TGTGCCAGTAGTATAGGGGGGCGACTCTCAGATACGCAGTATTTT. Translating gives CASSIGGRLSDTQYF.

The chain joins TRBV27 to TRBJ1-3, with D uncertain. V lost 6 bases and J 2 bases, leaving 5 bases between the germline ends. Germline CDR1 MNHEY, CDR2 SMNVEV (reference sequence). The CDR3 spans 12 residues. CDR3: CASSGAGNTIYF. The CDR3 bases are TGTGCCAGCAGCGGAGCTGGAAACACCATATATTTT.

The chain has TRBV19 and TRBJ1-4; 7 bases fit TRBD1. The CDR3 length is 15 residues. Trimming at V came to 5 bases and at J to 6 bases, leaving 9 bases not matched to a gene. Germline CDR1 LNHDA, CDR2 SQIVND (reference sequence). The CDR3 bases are TGTGCCAGTAGTGGAATGACAGGGTCTCATGAAAAACTGTTTTTT. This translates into CASSGMTGSHEKLFF.

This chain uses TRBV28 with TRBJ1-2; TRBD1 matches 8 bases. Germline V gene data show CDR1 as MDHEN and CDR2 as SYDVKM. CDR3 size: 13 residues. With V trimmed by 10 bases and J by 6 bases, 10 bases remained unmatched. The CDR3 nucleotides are TGTGCCATATCCCCGGACAGGGTCCATGGCTACACCTTC. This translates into CAISPDRVHGYTF.

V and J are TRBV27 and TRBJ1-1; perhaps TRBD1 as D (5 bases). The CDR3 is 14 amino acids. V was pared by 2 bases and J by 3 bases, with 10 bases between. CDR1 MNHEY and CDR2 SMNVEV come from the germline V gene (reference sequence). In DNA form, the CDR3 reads TGTGCCAGCAGTTTAAGGGGTTATTACACTGAAGCTTTCTTT. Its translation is CASSLRGYYTEAFF.

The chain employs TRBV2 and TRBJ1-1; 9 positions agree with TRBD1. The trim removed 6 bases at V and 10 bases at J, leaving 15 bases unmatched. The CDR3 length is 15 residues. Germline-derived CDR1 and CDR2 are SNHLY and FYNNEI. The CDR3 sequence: CASRPGTGNLGGAFF. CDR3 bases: TGTGCCAGCAGGCCCGGGACAGGGAATTTAGGGGGAGCTTTCTTT.

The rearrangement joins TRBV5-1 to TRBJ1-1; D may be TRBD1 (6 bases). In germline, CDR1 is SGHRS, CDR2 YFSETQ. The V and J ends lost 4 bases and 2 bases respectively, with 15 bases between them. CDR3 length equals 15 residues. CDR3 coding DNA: TGCGCCAGCAGCCCCCAGGACAGTATTAACACTGAAGCTTTCTTT. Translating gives CASSPQDSINTEAFF.

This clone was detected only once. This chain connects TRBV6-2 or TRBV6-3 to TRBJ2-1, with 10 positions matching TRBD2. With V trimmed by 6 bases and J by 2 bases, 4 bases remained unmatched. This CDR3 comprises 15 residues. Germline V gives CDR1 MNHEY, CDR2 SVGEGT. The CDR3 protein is CASSLAGVAYNEQFF. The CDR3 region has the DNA TGTGCCAGCAGCCTAGCGGGAGTTGCCTACAATGAGCAGTTCTTC.

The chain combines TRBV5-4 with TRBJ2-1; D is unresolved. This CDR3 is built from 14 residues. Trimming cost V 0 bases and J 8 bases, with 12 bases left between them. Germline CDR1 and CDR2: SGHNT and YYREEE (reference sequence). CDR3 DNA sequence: TGTGCCAGCAGCTTGGTGTACGAGACTCATGAGCAGTTCTTC. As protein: CASSLVYETHEQFF.

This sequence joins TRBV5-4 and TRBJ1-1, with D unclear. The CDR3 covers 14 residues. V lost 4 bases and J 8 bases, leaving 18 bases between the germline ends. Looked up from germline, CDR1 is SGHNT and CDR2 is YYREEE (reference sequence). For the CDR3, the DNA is TGTGCCAGCAGCAACTTTGGACCGGCGGGCGAAGCTTTCTTT. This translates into CASSNFGPAGEAFF. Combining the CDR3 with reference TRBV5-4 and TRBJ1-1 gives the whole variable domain ETGVTQSPTHLIKTRGQQVTLRCSSQSGHNTVSWYQQALGQGPQFIFQYYREEENGRGNFPPRFSGLQFPNYSSELNVNALELDDSALYLCASSNFGPAGEAFFGQGTRLTVV.

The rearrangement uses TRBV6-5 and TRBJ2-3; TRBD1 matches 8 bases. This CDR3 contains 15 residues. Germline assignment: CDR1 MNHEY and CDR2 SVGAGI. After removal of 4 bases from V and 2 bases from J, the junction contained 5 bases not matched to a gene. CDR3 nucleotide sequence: TGTGCCAGCAGTTGGAAGGGACAGGACACAGATACGCAGTATTTT. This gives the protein CASSWKGQDTDTQYF.

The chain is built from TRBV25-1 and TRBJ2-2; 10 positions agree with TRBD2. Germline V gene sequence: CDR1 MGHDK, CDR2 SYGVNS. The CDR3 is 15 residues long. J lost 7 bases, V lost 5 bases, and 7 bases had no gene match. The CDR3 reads CASSKAGGLLGELFF. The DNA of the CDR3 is TGTGCCAGCAGTAAAGCGGGGGGGCTGCTCGGGGAGCTGTTTTTT.

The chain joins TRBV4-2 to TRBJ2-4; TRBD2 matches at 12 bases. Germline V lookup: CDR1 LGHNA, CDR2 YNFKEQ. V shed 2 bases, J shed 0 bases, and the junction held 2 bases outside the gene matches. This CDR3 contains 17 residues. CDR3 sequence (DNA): TGTGCCAGCAGCCAACTAGCGGGGGGGTTAGCCAAAAACATTCAGTACTTC. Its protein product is CASSQLAGGLAKNIQYF.